One sample yielded the 22 T cell receptor beta chains listed below, sequenced in a study of identical twins. A single record per CDR3 protein comes from TCRdb applying MiXCR to the 5' RACE reads. The data contain roughly 1.6 million distinct CDR3 sequences, roughly a third of them singletons. Sequencing was carried out using cord blood. These receptors were obtained from a newborn girl in good health.

The gene calls are TRBV27 and TRBJ1-2; D ambiguous. This CDR3 has 16 residues. V dropped 6 bases and J dropped 1 base, with 18 bases sitting between them. In germline, CDR1 is MNHEY, CDR2 SMNVEV (reference sequence). This chain's CDR3 is CASSYIHPTGNYGYTF. CDR3 nucleotide sequence: TGTGCCAGCAGCTATATCCACCCAACGGGTAACTATGGCTACACCTTC.

V and J are TRBV24-1 and TRBJ2-3, with 15 bases identical to TRBD2. Germline loops: CDR1 KGHDR, CDR2 SFDVKD. The CDR3 is 13 residues long. Trimming at V came to 9 bases and at J to 11 bases, leaving 5 bases not matched to a gene. DNA for the CDR3: TGTGCCACCGAAGGACTAGCGGGAGGGAGGCAGTATTTT. Translating gives CATEGLAGGRQYF.

V usage is TRBV6-5 and J usage is TRBJ2-3; D is undetermined. This CDR3 has 17 amino acids. CDR1 and CDR2 (germline): MNHEY, SVGAGI. The germline V and J ends were trimmed by 0 bases and 1 base, with 14 bases remaining between them. CDR3 nucleotides: TGTGCCAGCAGTTACTCGAGTTTTGGCATTGGCACAGATACGCAGTATTTT. Amino acids: CASSYSSFGIGTDTQYF.

This clonotype has more than one count but fewer than ten. The V call is TRBV6-5, the J call TRBJ2-1; perhaps TRBD1 as D (5 bases). The CDR3 loop spans 13 amino acids. V was clipped by 0 bases and J by 10 bases, with 10 bases between them. Germline V gene data show CDR1 as MNHEY and CDR2 as SVGAGI. The CDR3 DNA reads TGTGCCAGCAGTTACTCGCGAAACAGGGAGCAGTTCTTC. Encoded protein: CASSYSRNREQFF.

This chain links TRBV20-1 with TRBJ2-3; D is unresolved. Germline lookup yields CDR1 DFQATT and CDR2 SNEGSKA (reference sequence). The CDR3 is made up of 11 amino acids. The CDR3 DNA follows: TGCAGAAGAGACGGCACAGATACGCAGTATTTT. Translating gives CRRDGTDTQYF.

This clonotype was seen a few times. This chain joins TRBV20-1 and TRBJ2-5; weak D call: TRBD2 (5 bases). In germline, CDR1 is DFQATT, CDR2 SNEGSKA (reference sequence). V lost 7 bases and J lost 4, with 13 bases in between. The CDR3 spans 12 residues. In nucleotides, the CDR3 is TGCAGTGTCCGGAGGCAAGCAGAGACCCAGTACTTC. Amino acids: CSVRRQAETQYF.

This clonotype was counted between two and nine times. V usage is TRBV14 and J usage is TRBJ2-6; no reliable D call. Germline V gene lookup returns CDR1 SGHDN and CDR2 FVKESK. This CDR3 is built from 18 residues. The germline V and J ends were trimmed by 1 base and 2 bases, with 15 bases remaining between them. The DNA for the CDR3 is TGTGCCAGCAGCCAAGCTTCGTTCCGGGTGGCTGGGGCCAACGTCCTGACTTTC. Translation gives CASSQASFRVAGANVLTF.

This clonotype was seen more than once but under ten times. This chain uses TRBV7-2 with TRBJ2-3; 10 bases line up with TRBD2. This CDR3 spans 16 amino acids. V gave up 4 bases and J gave up 6 bases; unmatched junction bases: 10. Germline CDR1 SGHTA, CDR2 FQGNSA. The CDR3 reads CASSWTSGRYPDTQYF. The CDR3 nucleotides read TGTGCCAGCAGCTGGACTAGCGGACGCTATCCGGATACGCAGTATTTT.

The chain carries TRBV20-1 and TRBJ2-3; 8 nucleotides align to TRBD1. V lost 8 bases to trimming and J lost 5 bases; unmatched junction nucleotides: 3. Germline CDR1 and CDR2: DFQATT and SNEGSKA (reference sequence). The CDR3 loop spans 11 amino acids. CDR3 residues: CSLDRGDTQYF. The CDR3 coding sequence is TGCAGTCTCGACAGGGGAGATACGCAGTATTTT.

This clonotype has only a few counts. The V gene is TRBV7-2, the J gene TRBJ1-2; D call uncertain. Per germline, CDR1 SGHTA and CDR2 FQGNSA. Trimming cost V 1 base and J 2 bases, with 11 bases left between them. The CDR3 extends over 15 amino acids. The CDR3 protein is CASSLGPQSNYGYTF. CDR3 nucleotide sequence: TGTGCCAGCAGCTTAGGTCCCCAGAGCAACTATGGCTACACCTTC.

This clonotype was seen a single time. The chain carries TRBV5-1 and TRBJ1-6; D remains unclear. The V gene's germline CDR1 is SGHRS and CDR2 YFSETQ. There are 16 residues in the CDR3. V was pared by 0 bases and J by 5 bases, with 12 bases between. CDR3 region: CASSLGGRRDNSPLHF. As DNA, the CDR3 is TGCGCCAGCAGCTTGGGAGGTCGGCGGGATAATTCACCCCTCCACTTT.

In this sample, this clonotype turned up a few times. The chain uses TRBV20-1 and TRBJ2-1, with D uncertain. This CDR3 is 14 amino acids long. V was cut by 5 bases and J by 6 bases, with 17 bases left in between. Per the germline V gene, CDR1 is DFQATT and CDR2 is SNEGSKA (reference sequence). CDR3 bases: TGCAGTGCTCAATGGGGAAAGGGAATCAATGAGCAGTTCTTC. Translation gives CSAQWGKGINEQFF.

Regarding this clonotype: A much larger clone lies a single base off, so this may be a read error. V usage is TRBV29-1 and J usage is TRBJ2-5; possible D gene TRBD2, 6 bases. The last part of the DNA fits TRBJ2-7 better; the J call may be wrong. The CDR3 runs 12 residues. Per the germline V gene, CDR1 is SQVTM and CDR2 is ANQGSEA. CDR3 region: CSVLQDYYEQYF. CDR3 sequence (DNA): TGCAGCGTTTTACAGGACTACTACGAGCAGTACTTC.

The chain uses TRBV9 and TRBJ2-7, with TRBD1 as a possible D gene (6 bases). With 3 bases removed from V and 3 bases from J, the gap between germline ends came to 10 bases. CDR3 size: 13 residues. Germline CDR1 reads SGDLS; CDR2 reads YYNGEE. The CDR3, as DNA: TGTGCCAGCAGCGCCGAGGGACACTACGAGCAGTACTTC. Its translation is CASSAEGHYEQYF.

This chain uses TRBV29-1 with TRBJ2-3, with TRBD2 identical over 7 bases. The germline CDR1 and CDR2 sequences are SQVTM and ANQGSEA. After removal of 1 base from V and 5 bases from J, the junction contained 9 bases not matched to a gene. The CDR3 is made up of 15 amino acids. The CDR3 reads CSVEVLDWGGDTQYF. The CDR3 DNA is TGCAGCGTTGAAGTCCTAGACTGGGGGGGAGATACGCAGTATTTT.

V usage is TRBV4-1 and J usage is TRBJ2-7; D gene uncertain. Per germline, CDR1 MGHRA and CDR2 YSYEKL. Between the trimmed V and J ends, which lost 2 bases and 2 bases, there was a span of 7 bases. The CDR3 is 13 amino acids. The CDR3 loop is CASSQSSPYEQYF. The DNA for the CDR3 is TGCGCCAGCAGCCAAAGTAGCCCCTACGAGCAGTACTTC.

This clonotype was found many times. The V and J genes are TRBV10-3 and TRBJ2-1, with 8 bases aligning to TRBD1. Germline trimming cut 2 bases from V and 3 bases from J; bases unmatched to any gene: 0. The CDR3 contains 14 residues. Germline V gene sequence: CDR1 ENHRY, CDR2 SYGVKD. CDR3 coding DNA: TGTGCCATCAGTGAGACAGGGGGCTACAATGAGCAGTTCTTC. It translates to CAISETGGYNEQFF.

V gene TRBV7-2 combines with J gene TRBJ1-5, with D perhaps TRBD1 (5 bases). V shed 1 base and J shed 1 base, with 11 bases lying between them. The CDR3 runs to 16 residues. Germline V CDR1 and CDR2: SGHTA, FQGNSA. CDR3 sequence reads: CASSLGPGMSNQPQHF. The DNA of the CDR3 is TGTGCCAGCAGCTTAGGTCCAGGGATGAGCAATCAGCCCCAGCATTTT.

The genes are TRBV5-1 and TRBJ2-3; 14 positions match TRBD2. This CDR3 region has 18 residues. After removal of 5 bases from V and 2 bases from J, the junction contained 10 bases not matched to a gene. Germline-derived CDR1 and CDR2 are SGHRS and YFSETQ. The CDR3 DNA sequence: TGCGCCAGCAGACGAGGACTAGCGGGGGGCCCTTTCACAGATACGCAGTATTTT. This encodes CASRRGLAGGPFTDTQYF.

The chain employs TRBV12-3 or TRBV12-4 and TRBJ2-4; D is unclear. Judging by the DNA end, TRBJ2-7 fits better; the J call may be wrong. The length of the CDR3 is 15 residues. Written as DNA, the CDR3 is TGTGCCAGCAGTTTACTTCCTTCGGGTGGGTACGAGCAGTACTTC. Encoded protein: CASSLLPSGGYEQYF.

This clonotype has at least ten counts. This rearrangement joins TRBV5-1 to TRBJ1-2; D might be TRBD1 (5 bases). Germline V gene lookup returns CDR1 SGHRS and CDR2 YFSETQ. This CDR3 contains 13 residues. V was pared by 0 bases and J by 4 bases, with 7 bases between. The CDR3 sequence: CASSLEQAYGYTF. CDR3 nucleotides: TGCGCCAGCAGCTTGGAACAGGCCTATGGCTACACCTTC.

This clonotype has just a few counts. The chain carries TRBV7-2 and TRBJ2-5; 7 bases line up with TRBD2. Germline V gene lookup returns CDR1 SGHTA and CDR2 FQGNSA. V dropped 7 bases and J dropped 5; count of bases not matched to a gene: 13. This CDR3 is built from 15 residues. CDR3 sequence reads: CASTPGSGPGETQYF. The CDR3 coding sequence is TGTGCCAGCACCCCGGGTAGCGGGCCAGGGGAGACCCAGTACTTC.